The following is a T cell receptor (beta chain) sequence with its context. The data derive from a study of blood T cell repertoires in COVID-19. V trimming: 2 bases; J trimming: 7 bases; junction bases outside the gene matches: 4. Looked up from germline, CDR1 is MNHNY and CDR2 is SVGAGI (reference sequence). The CDR3 is 14 residues long. Authors' processing steps: Amplification from reference gene primers served as the basis for estimated nucleated cell counts. Produced via immunoSEQ multiplex PCR; TCRdb's table is partial and in-frame only. V and J calls and clone size are those listed in that table; D and trimming were worked out from the DNA. Found here are under 150,000 clones, approximately 84% of them singletons; the top ten hold 15% to 20%.

Material: peripheral blood. This TCR derives from a woman aged 45-59 years who had recovered from COVID-19. This chain uses TRBV6-6 with TRBJ2-1, with TRBD1 identical over 8 bases. The CDR3 here is CASSYRTGGNEQFF. The CDR3, as DNA: TGTGCCAGCAGTTACAGAACAGGGGGTAATGAGCAGTTCTTC.